The entry below gives a single T cell receptor beta chain sequence along with its context. This sample is drawn from a study of blood T cell repertoires in COVID-19. Overall study context: T cells, B-cell-depleted T cells, or PBMCs provided the cDNA or gDNA that served as material.

Looked up from germline, CDR1 is MNHEY and CDR2 is SVGAGI. Trimming shortened V by 8 bases and J by 2 bases, and 13 bases separated the two germline ends. CDR3 length: 14 amino acids. In the authors' methods: Estimated nucleated cell counts came from reference gene primer amplification. The repertoire was sequenced with immunoSEQ multiplex PCR; TCRdb's copy has only in-frame clones and lacks some. Clone size and V and J calls were adopted from that table, with D and trimming inferred from the DNA. Here the sample spans about 300,000 clones, about nine tenths being singletons. This TCR derives from a woman aged 25 to 45 who had recovered from COVID-19. The sequenced sample was peripheral blood. This sequence joins TRBV6-5 and TRBJ2-1; D is perhaps TRBD2 (5 bases). The CDR3, as DNA: TGTGCCAGCGGAAGGGTCGGGGCCTACAATGAGCAGTTCTTC. It translates to CASGRVGAYNEQFF.